This TCR beta chain was identified during a study of regulatory T cells in long-lasting Graves disease. The time point here: newly diagnosed GD, antithyroid drugs for less than 3 months. From PBMCs, RNA was extracted and then used to make the TCR library. Construction of TCR beta libraries relied on iRepertoire HTBI primers and on Arm-PCR targeting CDR3 regions. TCRdb itself ran the multiplex PCR reads through MiXCR, one entry per CDR3 protein. The table shows over 350,000 distinct CDR3 sequences, with approximately 16% occurring only once. A few counts support this clonotype. This CDR3 is built from 16 residues. Trimming cost V 4 bases and J 7 bases, with 21 bases left between them. The germline V gene has CDR1 SGDLS and CDR2 YYNGEE. The same data also went into a second study, on T cells in Graves' hyperthyroidism and ophthalmopathy.

The sequenced sample was peripheral blood mononuclear cells (PBMCs), obtained at new diagnosis, from a patient treated with antithyroid drugs. The receptor was derived from a woman between 35 and 50 years old with Graves disease. V usage is TRBV9 and J usage is TRBJ2-1; TRBD1 might be the D (8 bases). The CDR3 bases are TGTGCCAGCAGCACCCGGACAGGGAGGGGGAAGAATGAGCAGTTCTTC. Translated, it gives CASSTRTGRGKNEQFF.